This record concerns one TCR beta chain sequence. What it binds is not known. This sample is drawn from a study of T cells in narcolepsy. Study-wide findings and caveats: Healthy controls reportedly lacked the autoreactive clonotypes serially found in patients' blood. Comparing one patient's CSF and blood CD4+ clonotypes highlighted HCRT- and TRIB2-specific autoreactive clonotypes.

This table comes from immunoSEQ multiplex PCR, and its TCRdb copy is limited to in-frame clones, with some not included. The table shows 30,000 or so clones, with over 80% occurring only once. V was trimmed by 2 bases and J by 1 base, leaving 18 bases between them. This CDR3 comprises 18 residues. Per the germline V gene, CDR1 is SGHVS and CDR2 is FQNEAQ. V and J are TRBV7-8 and TRBJ1-3; D gene unclear. This clonotype originated in a human donor with narcolepsy. The sequencing input was CD45RA- memory CD4+ T cells from PBMCs. The CDR3 region is CASSLRAGFQASGNTIYF. The CDR3 bases are TGTGCCAGCAGCTTACGCGCGGGGTTTCAGGCTTCTGGAAACACCATATATTTT.